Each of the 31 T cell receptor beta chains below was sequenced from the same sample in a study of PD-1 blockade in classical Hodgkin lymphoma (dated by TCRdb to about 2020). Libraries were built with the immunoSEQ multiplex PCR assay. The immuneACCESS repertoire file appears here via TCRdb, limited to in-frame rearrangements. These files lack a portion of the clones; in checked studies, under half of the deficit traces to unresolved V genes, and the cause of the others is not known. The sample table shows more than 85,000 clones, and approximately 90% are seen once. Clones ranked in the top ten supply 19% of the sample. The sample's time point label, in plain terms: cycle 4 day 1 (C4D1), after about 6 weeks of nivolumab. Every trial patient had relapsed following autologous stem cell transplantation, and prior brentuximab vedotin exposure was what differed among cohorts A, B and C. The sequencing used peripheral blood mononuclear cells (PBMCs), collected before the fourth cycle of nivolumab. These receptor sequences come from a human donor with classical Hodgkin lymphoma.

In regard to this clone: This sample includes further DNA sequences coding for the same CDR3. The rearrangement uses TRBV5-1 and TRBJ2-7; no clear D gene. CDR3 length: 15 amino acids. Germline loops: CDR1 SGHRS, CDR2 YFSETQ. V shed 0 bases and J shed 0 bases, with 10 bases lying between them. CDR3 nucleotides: TGCGCCAGCAGCTTGGGAACCGTAAGCTCCTACGAGCAGTACTTC. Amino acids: CASSLGTVSSYEQYF.

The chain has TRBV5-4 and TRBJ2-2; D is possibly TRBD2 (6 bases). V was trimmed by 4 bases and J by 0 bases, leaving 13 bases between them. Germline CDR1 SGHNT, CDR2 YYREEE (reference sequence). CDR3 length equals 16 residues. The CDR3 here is CASSPYGGTNTGELFF. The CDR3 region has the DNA TGTGCCAGCAGCCCATACGGCGGGACGAACACCGGGGAGCTGTTTTTT.

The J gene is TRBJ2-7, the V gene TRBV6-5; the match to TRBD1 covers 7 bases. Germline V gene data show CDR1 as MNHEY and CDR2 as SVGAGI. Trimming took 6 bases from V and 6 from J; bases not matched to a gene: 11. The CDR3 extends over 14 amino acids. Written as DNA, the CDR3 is TGTGCCAGCAGGAGTAGACAGGGTGTCCCCGAGCAGTACTTC. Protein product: CASRSRQGVPEQYF.

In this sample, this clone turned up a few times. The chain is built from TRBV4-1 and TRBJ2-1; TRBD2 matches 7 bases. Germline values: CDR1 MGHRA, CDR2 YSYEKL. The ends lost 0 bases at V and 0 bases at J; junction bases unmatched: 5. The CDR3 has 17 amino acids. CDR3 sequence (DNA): TGCGCCAGCAGCCAAGAAGCCGGGACTAACTCCTACAATGAGCAGTTCTTC. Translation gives CASSQEAGTNSYNEQFF.

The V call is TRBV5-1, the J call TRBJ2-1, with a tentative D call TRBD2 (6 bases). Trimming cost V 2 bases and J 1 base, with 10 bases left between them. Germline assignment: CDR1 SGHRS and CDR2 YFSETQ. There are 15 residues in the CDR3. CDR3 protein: CASSFTGTSYNEQFF. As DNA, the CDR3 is TGCGCCAGCAGCTTCACCGGGACTTCCTACAATGAGCAGTTCTTC.

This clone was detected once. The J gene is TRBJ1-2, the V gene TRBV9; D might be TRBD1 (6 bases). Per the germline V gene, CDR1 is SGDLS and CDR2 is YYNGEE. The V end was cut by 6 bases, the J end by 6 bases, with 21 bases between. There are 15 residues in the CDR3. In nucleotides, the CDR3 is TGTGCCAGCAACATACTTCACAGAGGGGGAAATGGCTACACCTTC. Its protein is CASNILHRGGNGYTF.

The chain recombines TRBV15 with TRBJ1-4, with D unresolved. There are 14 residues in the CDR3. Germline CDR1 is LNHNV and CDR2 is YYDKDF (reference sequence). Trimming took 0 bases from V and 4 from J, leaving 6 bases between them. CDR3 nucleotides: TGTGCCACCAGCAGAGAAGGTGTTAATGAAAAACTGTTTTTT. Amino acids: CATSREGVNEKLFF.

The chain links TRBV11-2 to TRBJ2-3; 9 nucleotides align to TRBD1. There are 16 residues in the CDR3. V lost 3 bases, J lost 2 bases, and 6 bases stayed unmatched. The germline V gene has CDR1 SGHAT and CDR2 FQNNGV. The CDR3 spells CASSFFGQGITDTQYF. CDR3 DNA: TGTGCCAGCAGCTTTTTCGGACAGGGGATCACAGATACGCAGTATTTT.

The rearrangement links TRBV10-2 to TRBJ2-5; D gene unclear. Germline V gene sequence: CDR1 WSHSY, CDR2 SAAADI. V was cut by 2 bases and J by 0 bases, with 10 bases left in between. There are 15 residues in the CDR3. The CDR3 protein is CASSEETWYQETQYF. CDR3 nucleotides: TGCGCCAGCAGTGAGGAGACTTGGTACCAAGAGACCCAGTACTTC.

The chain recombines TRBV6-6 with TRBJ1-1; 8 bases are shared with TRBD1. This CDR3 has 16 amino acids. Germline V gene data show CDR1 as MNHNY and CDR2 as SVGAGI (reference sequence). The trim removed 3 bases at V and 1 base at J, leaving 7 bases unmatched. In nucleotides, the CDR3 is TGTGCCAGCAGTTATGGACAGGGTTTGCAGAACACTGAAGCTTTCTTT. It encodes CASSYGQGLQNTEAFF.

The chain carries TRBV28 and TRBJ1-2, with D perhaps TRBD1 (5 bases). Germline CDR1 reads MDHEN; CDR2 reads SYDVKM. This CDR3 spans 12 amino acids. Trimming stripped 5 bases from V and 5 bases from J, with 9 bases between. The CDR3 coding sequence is TGTGCCAGCAGTAGGGAGGGGTATGGCTACACCTTC. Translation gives CASSREGYGYTF.

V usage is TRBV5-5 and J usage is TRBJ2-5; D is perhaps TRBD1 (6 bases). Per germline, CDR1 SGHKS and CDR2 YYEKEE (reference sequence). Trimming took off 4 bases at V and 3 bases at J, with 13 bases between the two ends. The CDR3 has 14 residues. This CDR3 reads CASSHPQGKETQYF. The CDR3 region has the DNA TGTGCCAGCAGCCACCCACAGGGAAAAGAGACCCAGTACTTC.

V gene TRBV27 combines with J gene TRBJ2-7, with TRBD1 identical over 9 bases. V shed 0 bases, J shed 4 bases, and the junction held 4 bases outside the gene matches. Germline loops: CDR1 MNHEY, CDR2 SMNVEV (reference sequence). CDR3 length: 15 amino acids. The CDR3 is CASSLSRTGAYEQYF. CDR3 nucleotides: TGTGCCAGCAGTTTATCCCGGACAGGGGCATACGAGCAGTACTTC.

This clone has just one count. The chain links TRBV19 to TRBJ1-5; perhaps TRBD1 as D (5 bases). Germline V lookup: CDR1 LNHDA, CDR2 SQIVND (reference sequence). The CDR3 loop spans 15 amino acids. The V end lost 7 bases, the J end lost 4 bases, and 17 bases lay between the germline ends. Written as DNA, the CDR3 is TGTGCCAGTATGGAACAGGTCTCATCTAATCAGCCCCAGCATTTT. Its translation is CASMEQVSSNQPQHF.

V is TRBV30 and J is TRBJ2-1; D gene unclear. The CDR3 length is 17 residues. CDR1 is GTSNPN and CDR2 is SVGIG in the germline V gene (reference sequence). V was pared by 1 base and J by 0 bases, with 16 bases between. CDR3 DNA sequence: TGTGCCTGGAGTGGAGCAAGAGGCGCTAACTCCTACAATGAGCAGTTCTTC. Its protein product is CAWSGARGANSYNEQFF.

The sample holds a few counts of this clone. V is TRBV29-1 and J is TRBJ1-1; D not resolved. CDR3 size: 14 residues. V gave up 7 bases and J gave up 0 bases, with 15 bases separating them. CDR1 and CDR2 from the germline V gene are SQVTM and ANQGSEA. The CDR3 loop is CSATDPSLNTEAFF. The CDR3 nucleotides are TGCAGCGCCACAGACCCCTCCTTGAACACTGAAGCTTTCTTT.

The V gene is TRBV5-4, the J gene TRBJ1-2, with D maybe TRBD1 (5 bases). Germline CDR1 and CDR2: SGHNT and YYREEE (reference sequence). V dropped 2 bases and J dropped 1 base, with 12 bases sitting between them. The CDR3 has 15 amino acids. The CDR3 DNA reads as TGTGCCAGCAGCTTAGTCGGGACGAATAACTATGGCTACACCTTC. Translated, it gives CASSLVGTNNYGYTF.

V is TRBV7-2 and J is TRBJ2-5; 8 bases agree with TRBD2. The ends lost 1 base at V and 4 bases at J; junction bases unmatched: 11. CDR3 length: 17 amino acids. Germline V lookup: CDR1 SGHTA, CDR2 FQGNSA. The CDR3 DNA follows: TGTGCCAGCAGCTTAGGTCGTTTCGGGAGGGCCCCAGAGACCCAGTACTTC. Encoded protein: CASSLGRFGRAPETQYF.

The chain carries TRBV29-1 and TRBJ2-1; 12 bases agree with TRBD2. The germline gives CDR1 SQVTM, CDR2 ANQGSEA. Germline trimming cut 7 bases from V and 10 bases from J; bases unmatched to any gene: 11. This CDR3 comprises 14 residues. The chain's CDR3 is CSARASGRAGEQFF. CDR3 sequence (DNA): TGCAGCGCCCGCGCTAGCGGGAGGGCCGGGGAGCAGTTCTTC.

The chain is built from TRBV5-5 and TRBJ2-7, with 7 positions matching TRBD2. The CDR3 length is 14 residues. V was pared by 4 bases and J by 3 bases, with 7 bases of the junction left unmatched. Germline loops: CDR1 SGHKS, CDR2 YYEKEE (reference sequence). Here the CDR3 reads CASSRSGQSYEQYF. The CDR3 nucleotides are TGTGCCAGCAGCCGTAGCGGGCAGAGCTACGAGCAGTACTTC.

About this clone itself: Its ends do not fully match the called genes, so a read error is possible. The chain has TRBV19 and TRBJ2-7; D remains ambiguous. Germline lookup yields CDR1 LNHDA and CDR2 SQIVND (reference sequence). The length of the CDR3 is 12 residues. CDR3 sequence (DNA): TGTGCCAGTAGTGTAGATGGGTACGAGCAGTACTTC. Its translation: CASSVDGYEQYF. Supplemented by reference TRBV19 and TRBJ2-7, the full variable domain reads DGGITQSPKYLFRKEGQNVTLSCEQNLNHDAMYWYRQDPGQGLRLIYYSQIVNDFQKGDIAEGYSVSREKKESFPLTVTSAQKNPTAFYLCASSVDGYEQYFGPGTRLTVT.

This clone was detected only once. The CDR3 DNA follows: TGCGCCAGCAGTAGAAATAACAGGGGGGCCTATAGCAATCAGCCCCAGCATTTT. This codes for CASSRNNRGAYSNQPQHF. The chain uses TRBV10-2 and TRBJ1-5; 8 nucleotides line up with TRBD1. After removal of 5 bases from V and 0 bases from J, the junction contained 12 bases not matched to a gene. The CDR3 covers 18 residues. Germline V gene data show CDR1 as WSHSY and CDR2 as SAAADI.

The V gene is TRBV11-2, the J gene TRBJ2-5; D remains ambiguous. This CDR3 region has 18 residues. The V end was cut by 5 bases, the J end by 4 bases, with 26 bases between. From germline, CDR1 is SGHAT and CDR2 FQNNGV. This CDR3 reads CASSLQQYKVWASETQYF. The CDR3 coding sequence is TGTGCCAGCAGCCTACAGCAATATAAGGTCTGGGCGTCAGAGACCCAGTACTTC.

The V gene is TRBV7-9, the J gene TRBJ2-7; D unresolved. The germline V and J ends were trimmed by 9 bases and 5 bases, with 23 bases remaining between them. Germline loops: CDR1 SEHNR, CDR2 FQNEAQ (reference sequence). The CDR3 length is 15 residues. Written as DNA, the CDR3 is TGTGCCAGGCTCCATCTCGTACGGACGGTTAACGAGCAGTACTTC. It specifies CARLHLVRTVNEQYF.

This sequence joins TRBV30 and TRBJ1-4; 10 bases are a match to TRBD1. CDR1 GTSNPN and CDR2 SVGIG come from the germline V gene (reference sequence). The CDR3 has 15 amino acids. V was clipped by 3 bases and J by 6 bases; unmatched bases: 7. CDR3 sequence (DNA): TGTGCCTGGAGGGCTCCCGGGACAGGGGATGAAAAACTGTTTTTT. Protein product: CAWRAPGTGDEKLFF.

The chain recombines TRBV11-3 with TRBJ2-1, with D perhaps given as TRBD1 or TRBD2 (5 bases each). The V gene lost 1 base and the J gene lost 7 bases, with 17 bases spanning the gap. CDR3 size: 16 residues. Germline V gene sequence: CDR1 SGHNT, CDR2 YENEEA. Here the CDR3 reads CASSLGGTDTGNEQFF. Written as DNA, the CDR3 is TGTGCCAGCAGCTTAGGTGGGACGGACACGGGGAATGAGCAGTTCTTC.

CDR3 region: CASRGQGARDSPLHF. Written as DNA, the CDR3 is TGTGCCAGCAGGGGCCAGGGGGCCAGGGATTCACCCCTCCACTTT. The chain carries TRBV11-2 and TRBJ1-6, with 8 bases fitting TRBD1. CDR3 length: 15 amino acids. The trim removed 6 bases at V and 8 bases at J, leaving 9 bases unmatched. Germline CDR1 SGHAT, CDR2 FQNNGV.

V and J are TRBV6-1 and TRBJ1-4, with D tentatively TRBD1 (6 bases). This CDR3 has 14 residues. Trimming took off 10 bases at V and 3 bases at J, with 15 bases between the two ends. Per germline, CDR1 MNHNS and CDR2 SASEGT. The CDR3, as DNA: TGTGCCATAAAACTTAGGGGGGCTAATGAAAAACTGTTTTTT. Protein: CAIKLRGANEKLFF.

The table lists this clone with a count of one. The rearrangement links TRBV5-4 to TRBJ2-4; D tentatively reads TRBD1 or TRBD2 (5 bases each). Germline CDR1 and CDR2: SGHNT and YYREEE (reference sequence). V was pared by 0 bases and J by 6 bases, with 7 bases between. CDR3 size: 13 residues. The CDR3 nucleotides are TGTGCCAGCAGCTTGGGGGACGGAAACATTCAGTACTTC. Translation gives CASSLGDGNIQYF. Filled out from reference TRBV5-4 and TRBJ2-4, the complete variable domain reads ETGVTQSPTHLIKTRGQQVTLRCSSQSGHNTVSWYQQALGQGPQFIFQYYREEENGRGNFPPRFSGLQFPNYSSELNVNALELDDSALYLCASSLGDGNIQYFGAGTRLSVL.

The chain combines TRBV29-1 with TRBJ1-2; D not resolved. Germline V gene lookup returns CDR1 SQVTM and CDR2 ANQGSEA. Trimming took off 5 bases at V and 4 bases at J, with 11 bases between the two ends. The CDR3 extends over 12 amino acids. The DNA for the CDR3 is TGCAGCGTTCTAGAGGGCGTCTATGGCTACACCTTC. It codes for CSVLEGVYGYTF.

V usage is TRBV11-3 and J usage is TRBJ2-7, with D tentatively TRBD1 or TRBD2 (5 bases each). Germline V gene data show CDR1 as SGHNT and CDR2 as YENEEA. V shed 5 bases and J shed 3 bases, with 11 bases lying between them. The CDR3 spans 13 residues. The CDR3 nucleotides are TGTGCCAGCAGCGTCCGGGACGGCTACGAGCAGTACTTC. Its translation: CASSVRDGYEQYF.